This T cell receptor beta chain was observed in a study of blood T cell repertoires in COVID-19. V shed 1 base and J 11 bases; nucleotides not matched to a gene: 2. Germline CDR1 and CDR2: SGHDT and YYEEEE. The CDR3 extends over 12 amino acids. The method was immunoSEQ multiplex PCR; TCRdb's version includes in-frame clones alone and lacks a portion of them. Of approximately 210,000 clones listed, around four fifths were seen once; the top ten hold about 5.1%. The chain employs TRBV5-6 and TRBJ1-5; TRBD1 matches 8 bases. The TCR originated in a woman in her 70s with active or convalescent COVID-19. Input material: peripheral blood. CDR3 sequence (DNA): TGTGCCAGCAGCTTGAGACAGGGGTCCCAGCATTTT. Its translation is CASSLRQGSQHF.